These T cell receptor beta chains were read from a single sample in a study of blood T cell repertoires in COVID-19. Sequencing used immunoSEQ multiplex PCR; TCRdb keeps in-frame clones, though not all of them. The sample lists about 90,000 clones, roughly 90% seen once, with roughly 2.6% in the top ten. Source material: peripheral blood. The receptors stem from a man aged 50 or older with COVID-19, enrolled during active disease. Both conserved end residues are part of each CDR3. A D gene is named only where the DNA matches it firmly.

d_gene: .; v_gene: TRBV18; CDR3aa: CASSPQSGGITDTQYF
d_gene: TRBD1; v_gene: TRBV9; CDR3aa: CASRTGDSPLHF
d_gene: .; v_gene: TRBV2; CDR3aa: CASQQVIAKNIQYF
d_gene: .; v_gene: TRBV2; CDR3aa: CASSGRGPKISYEQYF
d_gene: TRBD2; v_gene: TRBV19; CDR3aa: CASSSRLAGMGETQYF
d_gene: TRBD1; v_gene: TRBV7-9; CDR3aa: CASSGDRGYGYTF
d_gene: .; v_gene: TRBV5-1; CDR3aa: CASSQGLVDEQYF
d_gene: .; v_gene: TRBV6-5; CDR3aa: CASSTPWSPEAFF
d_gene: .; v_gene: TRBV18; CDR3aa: CASSPYSTQGLNYGYTF
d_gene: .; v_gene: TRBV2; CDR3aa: CARGWTYNSPLHF
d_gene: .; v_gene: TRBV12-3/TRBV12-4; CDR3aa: CASSSNRNTEAFF
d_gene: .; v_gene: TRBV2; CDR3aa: CASGGYSYEQYF
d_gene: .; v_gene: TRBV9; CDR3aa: CASSRSPSANTEAFF
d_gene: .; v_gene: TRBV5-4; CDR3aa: CASSLVQGNYGYTF
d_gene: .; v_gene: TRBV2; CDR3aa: CASSDRQGLSTGELFF
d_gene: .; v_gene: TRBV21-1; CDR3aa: CASSWWLAGDSYNEQFF
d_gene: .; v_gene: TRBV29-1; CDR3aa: CSAIKGVDQPQHF
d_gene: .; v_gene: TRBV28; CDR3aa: CASSLGLAKNIQYF
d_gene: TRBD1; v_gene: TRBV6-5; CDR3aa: CASIRTGGITEAFF
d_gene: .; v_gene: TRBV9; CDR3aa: CASSESTGMRGTGELFF
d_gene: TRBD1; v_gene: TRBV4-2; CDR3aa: CASSQHAGTGGDQPQHF
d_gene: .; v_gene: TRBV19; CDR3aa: CASSIRSRGAKNEQYF
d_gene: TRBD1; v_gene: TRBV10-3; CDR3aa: CAISVQGDNEQYF
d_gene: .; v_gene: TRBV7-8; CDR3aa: CASSSGGENYEQYF
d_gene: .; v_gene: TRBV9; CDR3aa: CASSVLPGGEQYF
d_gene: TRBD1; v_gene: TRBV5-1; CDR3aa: CASSLTGGDSPLHF
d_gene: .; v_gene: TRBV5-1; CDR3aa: CASSKQGLYQETQYF
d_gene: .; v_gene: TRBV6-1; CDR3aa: CASSEGFNSVRQPQHF
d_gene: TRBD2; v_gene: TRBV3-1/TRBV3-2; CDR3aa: CASSYWTSGATDTQYF
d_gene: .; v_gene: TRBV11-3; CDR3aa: CASSLDPRTEAFF
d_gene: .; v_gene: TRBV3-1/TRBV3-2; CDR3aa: CASSQEPKTGLYGYTF
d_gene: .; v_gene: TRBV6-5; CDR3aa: CASSTGSTNEKLFF
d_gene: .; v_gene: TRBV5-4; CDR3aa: CASSLHEVRETQYF
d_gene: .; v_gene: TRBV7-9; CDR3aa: CASHNLRGNIQYF
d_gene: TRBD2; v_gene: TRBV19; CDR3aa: CASSPGLATPEQFF
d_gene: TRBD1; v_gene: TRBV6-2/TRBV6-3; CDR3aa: CASSPWTGDNQPQHF
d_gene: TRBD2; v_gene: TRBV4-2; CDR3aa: CASSQEQRGASAKNIQYF
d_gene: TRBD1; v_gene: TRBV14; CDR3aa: CASSRRTGGLDTQYF
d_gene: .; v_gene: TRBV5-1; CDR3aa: CASSQSGEGYEQYF
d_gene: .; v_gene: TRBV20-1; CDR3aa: CSASPRPSSSYNSPLHF
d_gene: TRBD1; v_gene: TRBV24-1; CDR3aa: CATSEPGQGYNEQFF
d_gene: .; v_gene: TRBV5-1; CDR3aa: CASSGGGPGGETQYF
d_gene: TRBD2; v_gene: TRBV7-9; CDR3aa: CASSSSGGRYEQYF
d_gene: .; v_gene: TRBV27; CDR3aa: CASSLGGTAYEQYF
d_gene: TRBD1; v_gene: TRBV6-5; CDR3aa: CASARDRWTPNEQFF
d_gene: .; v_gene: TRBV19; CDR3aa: CASSSHGTTYGYTF
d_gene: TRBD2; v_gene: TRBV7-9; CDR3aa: CASSLRLAKETQYF
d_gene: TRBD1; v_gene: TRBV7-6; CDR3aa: CASSLVGTGVNTGELFF
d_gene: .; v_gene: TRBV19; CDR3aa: CASSTLRDRSYEQYF
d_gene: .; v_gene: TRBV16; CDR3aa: CASSQPGGVSNQPQHF
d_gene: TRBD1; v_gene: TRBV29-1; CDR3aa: CSGGQGAHGYTF
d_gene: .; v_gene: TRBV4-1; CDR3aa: CASSPEEAVPRADGYTF
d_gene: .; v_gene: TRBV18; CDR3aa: CASSPYQETQYF
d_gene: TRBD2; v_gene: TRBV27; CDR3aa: CASRARHGLAGETQYF
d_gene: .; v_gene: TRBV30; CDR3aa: CAWSRALWNTGELFF
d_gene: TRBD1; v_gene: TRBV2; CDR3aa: CATQGMIKTQYF
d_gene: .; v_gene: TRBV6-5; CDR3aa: CASSPLGGSKETQYF